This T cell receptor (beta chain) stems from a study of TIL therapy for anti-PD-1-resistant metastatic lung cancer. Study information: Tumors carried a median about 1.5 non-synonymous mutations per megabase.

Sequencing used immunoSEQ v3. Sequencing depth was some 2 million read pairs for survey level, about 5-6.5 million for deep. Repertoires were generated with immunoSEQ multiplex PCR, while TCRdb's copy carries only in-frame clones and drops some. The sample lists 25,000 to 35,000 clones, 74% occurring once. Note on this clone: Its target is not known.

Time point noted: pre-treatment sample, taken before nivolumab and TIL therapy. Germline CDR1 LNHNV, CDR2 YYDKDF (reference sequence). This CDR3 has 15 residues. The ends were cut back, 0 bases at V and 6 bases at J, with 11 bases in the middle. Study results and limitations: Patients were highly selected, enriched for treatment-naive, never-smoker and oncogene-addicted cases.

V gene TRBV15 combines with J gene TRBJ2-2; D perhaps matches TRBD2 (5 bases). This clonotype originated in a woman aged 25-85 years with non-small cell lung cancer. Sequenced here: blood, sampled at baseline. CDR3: CATSRDRRIAGELFF. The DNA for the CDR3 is TGTGCCACCAGCAGAGATAGGAGGATCGCCGGGGAGCTGTTTTTT. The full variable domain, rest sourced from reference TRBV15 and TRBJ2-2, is DAMVIQNPRYQVTQFGKPVTLSCSQTLNHNVMYWYQQKSSQAPKLLFHYYDKDFNNEADTPDNFQSRRPNTSFCFLDIRSPGLGDTAMYLCATSRDRRIAGELFFGEGSRLTVL.